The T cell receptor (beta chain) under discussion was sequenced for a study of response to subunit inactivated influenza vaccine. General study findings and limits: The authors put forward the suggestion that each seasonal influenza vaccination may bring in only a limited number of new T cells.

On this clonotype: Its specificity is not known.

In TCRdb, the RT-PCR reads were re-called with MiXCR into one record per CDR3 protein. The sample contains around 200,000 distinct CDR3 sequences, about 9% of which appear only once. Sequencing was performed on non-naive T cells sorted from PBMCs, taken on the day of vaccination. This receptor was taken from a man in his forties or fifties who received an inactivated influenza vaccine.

CDR3 protein: CASRGLVVNNEQFF. The CDR3 DNA reads TGTGCCAGCAGGGGACTAGTCGTAAACAATGAGCAGTTCTTC. This sequence joins TRBV2 and TRBJ2-1, with 8 bases identical to TRBD2. The junction had 6 bases not matched to a gene; V was cut back by 6 bases and J by 5 bases. CDR3 length: 14 amino acids. Germline loops: CDR1 SNHLY, CDR2 FYNNEI. The entire variable domain, with the rest obtained from reference TRBV2 and TRBJ2-1, is as follows: EPEVTQTPSHQVTQMGQEVILRCVPISNHLYFYWYRQILGQKVEFLVSFYNNEISEKSEIFDDQFSVERPDGSNFTLKIRSTKLEDSAMYFCASRGLVVNNEQFFGPGTRLTVL.